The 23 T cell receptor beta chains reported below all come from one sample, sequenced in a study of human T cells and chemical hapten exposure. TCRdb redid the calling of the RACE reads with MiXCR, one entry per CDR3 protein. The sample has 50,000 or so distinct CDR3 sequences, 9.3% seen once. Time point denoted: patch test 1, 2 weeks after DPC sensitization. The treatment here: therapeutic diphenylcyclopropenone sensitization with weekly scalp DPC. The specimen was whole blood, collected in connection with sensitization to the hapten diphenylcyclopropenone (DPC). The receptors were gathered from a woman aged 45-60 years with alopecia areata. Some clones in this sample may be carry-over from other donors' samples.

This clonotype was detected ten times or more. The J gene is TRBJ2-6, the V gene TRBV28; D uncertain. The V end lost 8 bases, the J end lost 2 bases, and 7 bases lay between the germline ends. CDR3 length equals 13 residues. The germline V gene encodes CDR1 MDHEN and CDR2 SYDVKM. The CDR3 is CASQRTGANVLTF. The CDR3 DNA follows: TGTGCCAGCCAAAGGACTGGGGCCAACGTCCTGACTTTC.

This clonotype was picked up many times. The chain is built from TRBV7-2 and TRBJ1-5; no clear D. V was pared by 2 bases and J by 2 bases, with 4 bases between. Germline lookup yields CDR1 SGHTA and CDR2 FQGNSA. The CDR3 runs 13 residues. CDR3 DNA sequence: TGTGCCAGCAGCTTATACGGCAATCAGCCCCAGCATTTT. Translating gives CASSLYGNQPQHF.

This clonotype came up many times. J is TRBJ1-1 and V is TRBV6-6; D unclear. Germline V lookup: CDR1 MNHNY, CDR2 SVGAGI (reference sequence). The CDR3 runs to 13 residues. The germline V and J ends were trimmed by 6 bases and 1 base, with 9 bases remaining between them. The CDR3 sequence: CASRPDTNTEAFF. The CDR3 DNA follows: TGTGCCAGCAGGCCCGACACGAACACTGAAGCTTTCTTT.

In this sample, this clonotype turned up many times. This chain's CDR3 is CASSQAGPGGEKLFF. The CDR3 DNA sequence: TGTGCCAGCAGCCAAGCAGGCCCGGGGGGTGAAAAACTGTTTTTT. The chain joins TRBV3-1 to TRBJ1-4, with D perhaps matching TRBD1 (5 bases). The CDR3 covers 15 residues. Looked up from germline, CDR1 is LGHDT and CDR2 is YNNKEL (reference sequence). V was clipped by 1 base and J by 7 bases, with 13 bases between them. Supplemented by reference TRBV3-1 and TRBJ1-4, the full variable domain reads DTAVSQTPKYLVTQMGNDKSIKCEQNLGHDTMYWYKQDSKKFLKIMFSYNNKELIINETVPNRFSPKSPDKAHLNLHINSLELGDSAVYFCASSQAGPGGEKLFFGSGTQLSVL.

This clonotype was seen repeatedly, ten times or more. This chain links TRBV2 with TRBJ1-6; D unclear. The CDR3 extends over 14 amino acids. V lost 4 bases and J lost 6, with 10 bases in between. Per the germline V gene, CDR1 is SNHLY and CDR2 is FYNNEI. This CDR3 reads CASSVQRTNSPLHF. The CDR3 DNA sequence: TGTGCCAGCAGTGTACAGAGAACTAATTCACCCCTCCACTTT.

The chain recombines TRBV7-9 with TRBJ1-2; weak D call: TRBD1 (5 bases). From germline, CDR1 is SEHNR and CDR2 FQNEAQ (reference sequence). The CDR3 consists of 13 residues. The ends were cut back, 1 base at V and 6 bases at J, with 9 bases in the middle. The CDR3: CASSLVTANGYTF. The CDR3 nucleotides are TGTGCCAGCAGCTTAGTGACAGCGAATGGCTACACCTTC. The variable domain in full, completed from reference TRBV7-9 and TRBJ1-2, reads DTGVSQNPRHKITKRGQNVTFRCDPISEHNRLYWYRQTLGQGPEFLTYFQNEAQLEKSRLLSDRFSAERPKGSFSTLEIQRTEQGDSAMYLCASSLVTANGYTFGSGTRLTVV.

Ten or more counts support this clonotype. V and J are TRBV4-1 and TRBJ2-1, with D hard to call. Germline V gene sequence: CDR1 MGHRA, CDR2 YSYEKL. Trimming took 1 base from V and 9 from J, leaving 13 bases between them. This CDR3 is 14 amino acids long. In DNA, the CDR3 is TGCGCCAGCAGCCAAGCCGACGATTGGGGTGAGCAGTTCTTC. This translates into CASSQADDWGEQFF.

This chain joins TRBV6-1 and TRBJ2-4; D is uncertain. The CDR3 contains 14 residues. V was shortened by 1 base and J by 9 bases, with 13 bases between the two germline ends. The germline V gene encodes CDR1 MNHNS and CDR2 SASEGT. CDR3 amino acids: CASSEGTPSGIQYF. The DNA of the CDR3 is TGTGCCAGCAGTGAAGGGACCCCTTCGGGCATTCAGTACTTC.

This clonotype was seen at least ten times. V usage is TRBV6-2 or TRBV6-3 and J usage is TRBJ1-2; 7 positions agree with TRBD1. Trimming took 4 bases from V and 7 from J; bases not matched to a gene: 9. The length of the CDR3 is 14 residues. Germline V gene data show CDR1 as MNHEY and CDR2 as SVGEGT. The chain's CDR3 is CASSLQGNGLGYTF. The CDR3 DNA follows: TGTGCCAGCAGTTTACAGGGGAATGGTCTTGGCTACACCTTC.

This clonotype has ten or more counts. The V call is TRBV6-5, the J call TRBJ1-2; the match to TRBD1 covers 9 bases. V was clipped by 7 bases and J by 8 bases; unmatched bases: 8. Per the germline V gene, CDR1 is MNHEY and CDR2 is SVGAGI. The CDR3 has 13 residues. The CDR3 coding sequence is TGTGCCAGCACCACGGGACAGGGTAAAGGCTACACCTTC. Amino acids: CASTTGQGKGYTF.

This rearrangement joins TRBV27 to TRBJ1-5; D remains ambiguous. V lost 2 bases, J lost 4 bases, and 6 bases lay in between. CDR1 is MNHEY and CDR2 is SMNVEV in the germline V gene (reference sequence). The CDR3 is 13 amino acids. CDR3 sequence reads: CASSLQRNQPQHF. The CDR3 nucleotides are TGTGCCAGCAGTTTACAGCGGAATCAGCCCCAGCATTTT.

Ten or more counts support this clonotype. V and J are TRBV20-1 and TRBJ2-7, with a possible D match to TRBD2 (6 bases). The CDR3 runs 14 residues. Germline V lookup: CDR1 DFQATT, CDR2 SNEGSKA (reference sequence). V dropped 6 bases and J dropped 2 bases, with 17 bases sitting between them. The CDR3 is CSARLRGGTYEQYF. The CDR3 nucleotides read TGCAGTGCAAGACTCCGGGGAGGTACCTACGAGCAGTACTTC.

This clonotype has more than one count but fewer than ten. The CDR3 region has the DNA TGTGCCTGGAGGCGGCCTAATGAAAAACTGTTTTTT. Encoded protein: CAWRRPNEKLFF. This chain uses TRBV30 with TRBJ1-4; the D is unclear. The CDR3 runs 12 residues. Germline-derived CDR1 and CDR2 are GTSNPN and SVGIG (reference sequence). V lost 3 bases to trimming and J lost 3 bases, with 5 bases between them.

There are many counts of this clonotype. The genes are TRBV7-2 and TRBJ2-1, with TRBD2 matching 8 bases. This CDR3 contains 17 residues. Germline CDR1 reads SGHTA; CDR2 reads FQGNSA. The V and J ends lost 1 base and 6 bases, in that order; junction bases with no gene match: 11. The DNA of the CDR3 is TGTGCCAGCAGCTTAGGTCGAACGGGACTAGTGTTCAATGAGCAGTTCTTC. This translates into CASSLGRTGLVFNEQFF.

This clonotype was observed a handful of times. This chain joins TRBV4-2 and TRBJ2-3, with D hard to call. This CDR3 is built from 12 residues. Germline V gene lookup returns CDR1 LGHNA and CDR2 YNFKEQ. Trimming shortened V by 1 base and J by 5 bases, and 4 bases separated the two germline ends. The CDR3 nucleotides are TGTGCCAGCAGCCAAGGGAGAGATACGCAGTATTTT. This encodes CASSQGRDTQYF.

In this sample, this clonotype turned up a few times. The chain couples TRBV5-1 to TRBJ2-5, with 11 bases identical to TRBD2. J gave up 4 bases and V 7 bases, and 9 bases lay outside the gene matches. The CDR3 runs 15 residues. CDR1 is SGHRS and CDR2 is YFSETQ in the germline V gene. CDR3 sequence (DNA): TGCGCCAGCGGAAGACTAGCGGGATCTGGAGAGACCCAGTACTTC. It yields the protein CASGRLAGSGETQYF.

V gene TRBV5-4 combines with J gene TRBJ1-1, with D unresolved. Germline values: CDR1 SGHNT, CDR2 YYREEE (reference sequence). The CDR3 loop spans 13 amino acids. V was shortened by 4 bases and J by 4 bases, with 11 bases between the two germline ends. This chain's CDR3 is CASSDRRSTEAFF. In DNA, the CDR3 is TGTGCCAGCAGCGATCGACGGTCCACTGAAGCTTTCTTT.

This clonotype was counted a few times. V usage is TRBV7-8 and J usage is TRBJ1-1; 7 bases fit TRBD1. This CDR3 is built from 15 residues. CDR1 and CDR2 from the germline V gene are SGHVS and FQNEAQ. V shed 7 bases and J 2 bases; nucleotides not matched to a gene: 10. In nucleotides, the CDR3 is TGTGCCAGCAACAACATCCAGGGGGTAAACACTGAAGCTTTCTTT. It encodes CASNNIQGVNTEAFF.

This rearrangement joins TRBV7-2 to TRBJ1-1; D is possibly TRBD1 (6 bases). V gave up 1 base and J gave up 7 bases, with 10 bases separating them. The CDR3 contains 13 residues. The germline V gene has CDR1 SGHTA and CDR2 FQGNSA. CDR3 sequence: CASSLVRGNEAFF. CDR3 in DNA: TGTGCCAGCAGCTTAGTGAGGGGGAATGAAGCTTTCTTT.

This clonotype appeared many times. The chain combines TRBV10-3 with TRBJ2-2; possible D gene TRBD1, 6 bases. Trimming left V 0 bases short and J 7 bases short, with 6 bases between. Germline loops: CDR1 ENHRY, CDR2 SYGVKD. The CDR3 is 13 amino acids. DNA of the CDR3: TGTGCCATCAGTGAGTCGGGACACGGGGAGCTGTTTTTT. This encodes CAISESGHGELFF.

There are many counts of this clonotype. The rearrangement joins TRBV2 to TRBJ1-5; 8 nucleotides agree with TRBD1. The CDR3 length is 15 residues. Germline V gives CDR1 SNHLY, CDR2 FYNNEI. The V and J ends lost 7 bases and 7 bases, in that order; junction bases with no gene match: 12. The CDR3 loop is CASKGRQGARQPQHF. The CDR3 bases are TGTGCCAGCAAAGGGCGGCAGGGGGCAAGACAGCCCCAGCATTTT.

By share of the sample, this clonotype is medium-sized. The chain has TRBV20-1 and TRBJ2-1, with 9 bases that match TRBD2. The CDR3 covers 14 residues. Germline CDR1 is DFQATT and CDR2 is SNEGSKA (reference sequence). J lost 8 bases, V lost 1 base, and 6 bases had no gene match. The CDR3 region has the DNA TGCAGTGCTAGAGTCGCGGGAGGGCCCCATGAGCAGTTCTTC. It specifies CSARVAGGPHEQFF.

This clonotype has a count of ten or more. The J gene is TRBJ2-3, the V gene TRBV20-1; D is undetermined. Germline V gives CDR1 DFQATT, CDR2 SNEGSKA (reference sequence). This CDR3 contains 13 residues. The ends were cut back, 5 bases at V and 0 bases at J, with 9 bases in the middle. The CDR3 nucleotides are TGCAGTGCTCTGATTCTCAGCACAGATACGCAGTATTTT. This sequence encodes CSALILSTDTQYF.